These 16 T cell receptor beta chains were all obtained from the same sample, sequenced in a study of cytomegalovirus exposure and HLA in healthy donors. Researchers ran the PCR with 60 Vbeta and 13 Jbeta primers. Method: immunoSEQ multiplex PCR; TCRdb's copy keeps in-frame clones and lacks some. The sample includes approximately 150,000 clones, 82% of them seen just once. The sequenced sample consisted of PBMCs. The receptors shown here come from a man younger than 35 in good health and CMV-seropositive.

The chain joins TRBV5-5 to TRBJ1-2; TRBD1 agrees at 11 bases. Germline assignment: CDR1 SGHKS and CDR2 YYEKEE (reference sequence). The CDR3 runs 17 residues. Trimming at V came to 3 bases and at J to 2 bases, leaving 9 bases not matched to a gene. CDR3 sequence (DNA): TGTGCCAGCAGCTCGACCGCGGGACAGGGGGGAAACTATGGCTACACCTTC. Translated: CASSSTAGQGGNYGYTF.

The chain is built from TRBV6-5 and TRBJ1-1, with 8 bases identical to TRBD1. Germline assignment: CDR1 MNHEY and CDR2 SVGAGI. V trimming: 4 bases; J trimming: 4 bases; junction bases outside the gene matches: 5. This CDR3 region has 14 residues. In nucleotides, the CDR3 is TGTGCCAGCAGTTCGACAGGGGAGGTCACTGAAGCTTTCTTT. It codes for CASSSTGEVTEAFF.

V usage is TRBV9 and J usage is TRBJ2-1, with 13 bases identical to TRBD2. The CDR3 totals 17 residues. Germline V gene lookup returns CDR1 SGDLS and CDR2 YYNGEE. The trim removed 5 bases at V and 0 bases at J, leaving 5 bases unmatched. The CDR3 DNA follows: TGTGCCAGCAGTGCAGGGACTAGCGGGAACTCCTACAATGAGCAGTTCTTC. It specifies CASSAGTSGNSYNEQFF. Variable domain in full (rest from reference TRBV9 and TRBJ2-1): DSGVTQTPKHLITATGQRVTLRCSPRSGDLSVYWYQQSLDQGLQFLIQYYNGEERAKGNILERFSAQQFPDLHSELNLSSLELGDSALYFCASSAGTSGNSYNEQFFGPGTRLTVL.

The chain carries TRBV28 and TRBJ1-2, with 7 positions matching TRBD1. Trimming took 5 bases from V and 1 from J; bases not matched to a gene: 4. CDR1 and CDR2 from the germline V gene are MDHEN and SYDVKM. The length of the CDR3 is 14 residues. The CDR3 here is CASSGRGINYGYTF. The CDR3 DNA reads as TGTGCCAGCAGTGGCAGGGGGATTAACTATGGCTACACCTTC.

The chain joins TRBV19 to TRBJ2-1; 9 positions match TRBD2. This CDR3 contains 13 residues. The J segment lost 16 bases and the V segment lost 5 bases, leaving 12 bases of the junction unmatched. Germline CDR1 LNHDA, CDR2 SQIVND (reference sequence). The CDR3 here is CASSRVAGDRGFF. In DNA form, the CDR3 reads TGTGCCAGTAGTCGAGTAGCGGGAGATCGGGGATTCTTC.

This chain joins TRBV7-9 and TRBJ1-2; tentatively, D is TRBD1 (5 bases). The V end lost 1 base, the J end lost 5 bases, and 5 bases lay between the germline ends. Per germline, CDR1 SEHNR and CDR2 FQNEAQ (reference sequence). This CDR3 contains 12 residues. The CDR3 here is CASSLEGYGYTF. The DNA of the CDR3 is TGTGCCAGCAGCTTAGAGGGGTATGGCTACACCTTC.

V gene TRBV19 combines with J gene TRBJ2-1; no firm D call. The CDR3 runs 15 residues. The germline V gene encodes CDR1 LNHDA and CDR2 SQIVND (reference sequence). The ends were cut back, 3 bases at V and 7 bases at J, with 16 bases in the middle. CDR3 in amino acids: CASSIKRSKLNEQFF. Written as DNA, the CDR3 is TGTGCCAGTAGTATTAAGAGATCTAAATTAAATGAGCAGTTCTTC.

The chain carries TRBV29-1 and TRBJ2-2, with 7 bases lining up with TRBD1. Unmatched junction bases numbered 4, after V lost 7 bases and J lost 5 bases. Germline-derived CDR1 and CDR2 are SQVTM and ANQGSEA. There are 12 residues in the CDR3. CDR3 nucleotides: TGCAGCGGTGTACAGGGGACCGGGGAGCTGTTTTTT. It encodes CSGVQGTGELFF.

Concerning this clone itself: Other DNA sequences within the sample encode an identical CDR3. This chain uses TRBV6-5 with TRBJ2-5; TRBD1 agrees at 9 bases. With 5 bases clipped from V and 7 bases from J, the junction kept 8 bases outside the gene matches. Per germline, CDR1 MNHEY and CDR2 SVGAGI. This CDR3 has 14 amino acids. The CDR3 coding sequence is TGTGCCAGCAGTCCCGGGACAGGGAAGGGGACCCAGTACTTC. It specifies CASSPGTGKGTQYF.

The chain carries TRBV27 and TRBJ2-3; D is ambiguous. V was cut by 5 bases and J by 5 bases, with 8 bases left in between. Germline-derived CDR1 and CDR2 are MNHEY and SMNVEV (reference sequence). The CDR3 extends over 12 amino acids. In DNA, the CDR3 is TGTGCCAGCAGTGACATTGGAGATACGCAGTATTTT. Its translation is CASSDIGDTQYF.

The CDR3 region has the DNA TGCAGCGTGGGGACAGGGGGCCGTGAGCAGTTCTTC. Amino acids: CSVGTGGREQFF. The V and J genes are TRBV29-1 and TRBJ2-1; TRBD1 matches at 12 bases. The CDR3 is made up of 12 amino acids. Germline V gene sequence: CDR1 SQVTM, CDR2 ANQGSEA. V dropped 6 bases and J dropped 9; count of bases not matched to a gene: 3.

This sequence joins TRBV4-1 and TRBJ1-2; 8 bases fit TRBD1. V lost 4 bases, J lost 8 bases, and 9 bases stayed unmatched. The CDR3 is 14 residues long. In germline, CDR1 is MGHRA, CDR2 YSYEKL. DNA of the CDR3: TGCGCCAGCAGCCCGATTGGACAGGGAAAAGGCTACACCTTC. Its protein product is CASSPIGQGKGYTF.

This clone has more than one count but fewer than ten. DNA for the CDR3: TGCGCCAGCAGCCAAGATGTAGGGAGAAATCAGCCCCAGCATTTT. This codes for CASSQDVGRNQPQHF. This chain joins TRBV4-1 and TRBJ1-5; the D is unclear. Germline V lookup: CDR1 MGHRA, CDR2 YSYEKL. Trimming stripped 0 bases from V and 4 bases from J, with 10 bases between. The CDR3 length is 15 residues.

This clone was seen only once. V usage is TRBV28 and J usage is TRBJ1-5; D unclear. The CDR3 consists of 16 residues. CDR1 and CDR2 from the germline V gene are MDHEN and SYDVKM. Trimming left V 6 bases short and J 4 bases short, with 19 bases between. CDR3 in DNA: TGTGCCAGCAGCGTCAGATCCTACCTAGGTAATCAGCCCCAGCATTTT. Translation: CASSVRSYLGNQPQHF.

This clone was seen a single time. The rearrangement links TRBV6-5 to TRBJ2-7; 7 bases map to TRBD1. CDR1 and CDR2 from the germline V gene are MNHEY and SVGAGI. CDR3 length: 15 amino acids. The V and J ends lost 6 bases and 3 bases, in that order; junction bases with no gene match: 11. The CDR3 DNA reads TGTGCCAGCAGGTCTCCCGGGACAGCCATCTACGAGCAGTACTTC. It is translated as CASRSPGTAIYEQYF.

This clone was recorded only once. The rearrangement links TRBV28 to TRBJ1-2; no firm D call. This CDR3 spans 12 amino acids. Germline V lookup: CDR1 MDHEN, CDR2 SYDVKM. V was pared by 1 base and J by 8 bases, with 8 bases between. The CDR3 sequence is CASSLLRSGYTF. In DNA, the CDR3 is TGTGCCAGCAGTTTATTAAGGAGCGGCTACACCTTC.